This TCR beta chain is from a study of blood T cell repertoires in COVID-19. For the study at large: T cells, B-cell-depleted T cells, or PBMCs provided the cDNA or gDNA that served as material.

Libraries were prepared by immunoSEQ multiplex PCR; TCRdb keeps only in-frame clonotypes and omits some of them. The table has about 400,000 clones, 86% seen once. There are 17 residues in the CDR3. Germline loops: CDR1 SGHDN, CDR2 FVKESK. V dropped 1 base and J dropped 2 bases, with 12 bases sitting between them. The sample was peripheral blood. The J gene is TRBJ1-6, the V gene TRBV14; D gene ambiguous. The TCR originated in a woman aged 25 to 45 with active or convalescent COVID-19. CDR3 loop: CASSQGGHSAYNSPLHF. The CDR3 nucleotides read TGTGCCAGCAGCCAAGGAGGCCATTCCGCCTATAATTCACCCCTCCACTTT.